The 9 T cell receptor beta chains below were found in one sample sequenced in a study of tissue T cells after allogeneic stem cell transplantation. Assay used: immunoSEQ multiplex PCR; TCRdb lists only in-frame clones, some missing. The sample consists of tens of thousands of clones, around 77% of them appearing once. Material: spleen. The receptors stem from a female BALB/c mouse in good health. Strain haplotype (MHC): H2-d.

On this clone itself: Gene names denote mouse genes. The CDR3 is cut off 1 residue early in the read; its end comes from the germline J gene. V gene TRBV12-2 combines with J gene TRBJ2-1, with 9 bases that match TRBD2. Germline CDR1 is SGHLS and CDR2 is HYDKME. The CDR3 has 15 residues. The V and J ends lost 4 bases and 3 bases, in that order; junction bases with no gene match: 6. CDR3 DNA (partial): TGTGCCAGCTCAGCCCTGGGGGGGGTCTATGCTGAGCAGTTC. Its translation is CASSALGGVYAEQF. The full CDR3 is CASSALGGVYAEQFF.

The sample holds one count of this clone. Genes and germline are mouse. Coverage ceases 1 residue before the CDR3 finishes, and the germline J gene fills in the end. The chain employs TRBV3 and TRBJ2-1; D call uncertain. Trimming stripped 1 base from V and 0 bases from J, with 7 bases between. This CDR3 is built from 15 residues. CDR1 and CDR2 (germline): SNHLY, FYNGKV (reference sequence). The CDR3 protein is CASSLGPDNYAEQFF. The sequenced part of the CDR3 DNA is TGTGCCAGCAGCTTAGGGCCGGATAACTATGCTGAGCAGTTC.

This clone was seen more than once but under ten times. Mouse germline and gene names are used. Partial CDR3 DNA: TGTGCTAGCAGTTTGGGGACAGGGAGTGAACAGTAC. Encoded protein: CASSLGTGSEQY. The entire CDR3 protein reads CASSLGTGSEQYF. The chain employs TRBV29 and TRBJ2-7, with 9 bases lining up with TRBD1. The observed sequence ends 1 residue before the CDR3 terminus, with the missing tail filled in from the germline J gene. V gave up 3 bases and J gave up 6 bases; unmatched junction bases: 3. Germline CDR1 and CDR2: MSHET and SYDVDS. The CDR3 sequence is 13 residues long.

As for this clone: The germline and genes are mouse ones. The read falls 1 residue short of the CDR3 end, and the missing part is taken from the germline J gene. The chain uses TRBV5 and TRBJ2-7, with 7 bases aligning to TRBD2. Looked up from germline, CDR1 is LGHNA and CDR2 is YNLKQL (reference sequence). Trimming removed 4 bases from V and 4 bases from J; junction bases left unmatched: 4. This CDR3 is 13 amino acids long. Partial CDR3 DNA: TGTGCCAGCAGCCCCCACTGGGGATATGAACAGTAC. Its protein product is CASSPHWGYEQY. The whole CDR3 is CASSPHWGYEQYF.

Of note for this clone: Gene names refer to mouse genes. The sequenced part of the CDR3 DNA is TGTGCCAGCAGCCAGGAAGGGGGCGCGGACACAGAAGTCTTC. Protein sequence: CASSQEGGADTEVF. Given in full, the CDR3 is CASSQEGGADTEVFF. This chain uses TRBV5 with TRBJ1-1; 7 nucleotides line up with TRBD1. The CDR3 extends 1 residue past the end of the read, so its final part is completed from the germline J gene. Germline CDR1 reads LGHNA; CDR2 reads YNLKQL (reference sequence). CDR3 length: 15 amino acids. V lost 3 bases, J lost 3 bases, and 7 bases stayed unmatched.

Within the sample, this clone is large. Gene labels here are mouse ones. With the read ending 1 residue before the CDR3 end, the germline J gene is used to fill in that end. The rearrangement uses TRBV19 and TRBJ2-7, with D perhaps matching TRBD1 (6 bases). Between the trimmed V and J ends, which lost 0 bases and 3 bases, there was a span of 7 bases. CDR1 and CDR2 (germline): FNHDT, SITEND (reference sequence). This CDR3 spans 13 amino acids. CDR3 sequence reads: CASSIGTVYEQYF. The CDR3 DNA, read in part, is TGTGCCAGCAGTATAGGGACAGTCTATGAACAGTAC.

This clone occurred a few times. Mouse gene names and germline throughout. CDR3 sequence reads: CASSISWGDEQYF. The CDR3 bases that were read are TGTGCCAGCAGTATAAGCTGGGGGGATGAACAGTAC. This chain connects TRBV19 to TRBJ2-7; 8 bases align to TRBD2. Sequencing ends 1 residue short of the CDR3 end; the germline J gene provides the rest. CDR1 is FNHDT and CDR2 is SITEND in the germline V gene (reference sequence). The CDR3 consists of 13 residues. Trimming took 1 base from V and 5 from J; bases not matched to a gene: 2.

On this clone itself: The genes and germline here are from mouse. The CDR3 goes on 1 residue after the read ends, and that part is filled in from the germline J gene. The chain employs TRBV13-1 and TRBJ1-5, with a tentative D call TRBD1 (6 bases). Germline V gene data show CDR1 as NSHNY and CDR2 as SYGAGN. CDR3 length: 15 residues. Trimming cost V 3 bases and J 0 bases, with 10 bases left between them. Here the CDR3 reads CASSAGTNNNQAPLF. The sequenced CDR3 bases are TGTGCCAGCAGTGCCGGGACAAATAACAACCAGGCTCCGCTT. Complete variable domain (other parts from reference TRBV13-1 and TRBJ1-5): EAAVTQSPRNKVTVTGGNVTLSCRQTNSHNYMYWYRQDTGHGLRLIHYSYGAGNLRIGDVPDGYKATRTTQEDFFLLLELASPSQTSLYFCASSAGTNNNQAPLFGEGTRLSVL.

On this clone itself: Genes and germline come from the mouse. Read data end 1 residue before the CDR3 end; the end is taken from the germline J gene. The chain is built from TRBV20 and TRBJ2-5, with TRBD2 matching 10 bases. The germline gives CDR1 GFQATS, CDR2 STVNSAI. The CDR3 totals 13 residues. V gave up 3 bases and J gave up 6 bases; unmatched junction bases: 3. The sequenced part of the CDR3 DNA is TGTGGTGCTAGCTGGGGGGGCTATGACACCCAGTAC. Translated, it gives CGASWGGYDTQY. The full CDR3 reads CGASWGGYDTQYF. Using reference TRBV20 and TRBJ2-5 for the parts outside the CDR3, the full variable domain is GALVYQYPRRTICKSGTSMRMECQAVGFQATSVAWYRQSPQKTFELIALSTVNSAIKYEQNFTQEKFPISHPNLSFSSMTVLNAYLEDRGLYLCGASWGGYDTQYFGPGTRLLVL.